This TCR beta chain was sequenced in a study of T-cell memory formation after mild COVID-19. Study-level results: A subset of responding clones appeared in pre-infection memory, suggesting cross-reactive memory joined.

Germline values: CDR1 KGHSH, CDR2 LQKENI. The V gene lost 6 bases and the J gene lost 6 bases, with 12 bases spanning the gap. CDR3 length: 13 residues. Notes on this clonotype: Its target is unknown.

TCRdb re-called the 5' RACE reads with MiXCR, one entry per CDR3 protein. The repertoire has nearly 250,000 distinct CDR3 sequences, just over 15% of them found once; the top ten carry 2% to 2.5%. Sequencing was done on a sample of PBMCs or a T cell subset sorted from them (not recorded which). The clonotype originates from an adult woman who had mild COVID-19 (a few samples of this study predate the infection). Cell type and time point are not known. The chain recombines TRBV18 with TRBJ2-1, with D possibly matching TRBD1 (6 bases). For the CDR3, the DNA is TGTGCCAGCTCCCTAGGACAGATCAATGAGCAGTTCTTC. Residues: CASSLGQINEQFF.